The source of this T cell receptor beta chain is a study of PD-L1 blockade in urothelial cancer. Study details: It was at some point between 2012 and 2014 that patients started atezolizumab at 1,200 mg intravenously every 3 weeks.

This CDR3 comprises 17 residues. V lost 3 bases and J lost 6; bases outside the gene matches: 10. Germline CDR1 SNHLY, CDR2 FYNNEI. Sequencing used immunoSEQ multiplex PCR; TCRdb keeps in-frame clones, though not all of them. The repertoire holds 45,000 to 50,000 clones, with more than 80% as singletons. Time point: peripheral blood 6 weeks after treatment start. Between 1 and 8 samples per patient were obtained, pretreatment and on-treatment. The chain is built from TRBV2 and TRBJ2-1; 11 nucleotides match TRBD2. The source is a man aged 70 or older with urothelial cancer. Sequences were derived from PBMCs, sampled around atezolizumab (anti-PD-L1) treatment. The CDR3 DNA is TGTGCCAGCAGTGATTGGGCTAGCGGGAGGCGGGGCAATGAGCAGTTCTTC. Its protein is CASSDWASGRRGNEQFF.